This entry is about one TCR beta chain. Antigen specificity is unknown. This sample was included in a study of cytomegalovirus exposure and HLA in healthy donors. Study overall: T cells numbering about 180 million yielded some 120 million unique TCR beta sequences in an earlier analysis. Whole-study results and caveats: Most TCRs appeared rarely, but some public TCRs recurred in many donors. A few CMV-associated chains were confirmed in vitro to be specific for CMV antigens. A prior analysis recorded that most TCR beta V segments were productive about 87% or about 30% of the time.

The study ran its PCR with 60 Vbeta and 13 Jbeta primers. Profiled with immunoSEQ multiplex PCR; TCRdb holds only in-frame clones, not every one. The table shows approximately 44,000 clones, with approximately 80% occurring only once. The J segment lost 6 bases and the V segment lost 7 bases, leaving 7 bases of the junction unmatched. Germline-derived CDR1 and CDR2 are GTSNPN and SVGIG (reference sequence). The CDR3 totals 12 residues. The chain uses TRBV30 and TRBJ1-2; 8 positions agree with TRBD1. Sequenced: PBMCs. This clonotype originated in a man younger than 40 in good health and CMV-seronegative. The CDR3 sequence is CAFPTGGDGYTF. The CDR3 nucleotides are TGTGCCTTCCCAACAGGGGGAGATGGCTACACCTTC.